This TCR beta chain is from a study of regulatory T cells in long-lasting Graves disease (dated by TCRdb to the early 2020s). Regarding the research as a whole: Persistent Graves' disease meant more than 5 years of antithyroid drug treatment with TSH receptor autoantibodies that stayed positive. Antithyroid drugs had been taken for 8.5 to 12 years on average by persistent Graves' disease patients in the clinical cohort. The study took place in China and was registered as a clinical trial. A total of around 35 samples were covered by TCR sequencing, comprising around 13 persistent and roughly 20 newly diagnosed Graves' disease patients. Patients with persistent Graves' disease were compared with patients with newly diagnosed Graves' disease using TCR sequencing and RNA sequencing of peripheral blood. Broader findings and caveats from the paper: The authors acknowledged the small sample size as a limitation that may reduce accuracy. More public clonotypes were shared among persistent patients (2,741) than among newly diagnosed patients (roughly 1,000). Persistent disease showed preferential use of TRBV28, TRBJ1-2 and TRBJ2-5, whereas newly diagnosed disease favored TRBV20-1 and TRBJ2-1. Compared with newly diagnosed patients, patients with persistent Graves' disease had lower TCR Shannon entropy and fewer highly expanded clones, which suggests clonal expansion. The study examined only peripheral blood because the primary lesion, thyroid tissue, could not be accessed. Sequencing and analysis were restricted to the TCR beta chain.

The label giving this sample's time point can be read as: persistent/refractory GD, antithyroid drugs over 5 years with positive TRAb. RNA was extracted from PBMCs in TRIzol for both TCR sequencing and RNA sequencing. Graves' disease was diagnosed according to American Thyroid Association guidelines. Patients for the study were recruited at an endocrinology department in Xi'an, China. Each patient gave approximately 8.8 milliliters of peripheral blood, collected in an EDTA anticoagulant tube. Ficoll Paque Plus density gradient separation was used to isolate PBMCs, and no further T cell sorting was done. RNA quality was checked with an Agilent 2100 Bioanalyzer and agarose gel, and concentration with a NanoDrop 2000. The receptor library was made with multiplex PCR. The sequencing machine was an Illumina HiSeq 4000. To build TCR beta libraries, CDR3 regions were amplified by Arm-PCR using iRepertoire HTBI primers. Gel purification was performed on PCR products prior to sequencing. Per the authors' processing: Gene usage analysis of CDR3 amino acid clonotypes relied on the roughly 64 TRBV and 15 or so TRBJ segments identified across samples. COPE and FqMerger were used to merge filtered high-quality paired reads into contigs. BLAST was used to align contigs to IMGT TRBV, TRBD and TRBJ reference genes, with CDR3 defined following IMGT. Clonotypes above 0.1% frequency were classified as highly expanded clones. Repertoire diversity was measured by Shannon entropy, and V-J evenness by the Gini coefficient. Public clonotypes were defined as clonotypes shared by more than one individual. The raw public reads went through TCRdb reprocessing: fastp at Q25, MiXCR clone calling, in-frame beta chains kept. Every entry covers one CDR3 protein and lists the most common genes and DNA from its rows. V and J calls and clone size were set by TCRdb, not the authors. This sample is represented by 400,000 to 500,000 distinct CDR3 sequences; 21% of them were singletons. The ten most abundant clones make up roughly 13% of the sample.

Including the terminal cysteine and phenylalanine, the CDR3 comprises 15 residues. Solely the CDR3 DNA is kept, with 45 bases framed from the first base. V is clipped by 0 bases and J by 0 bases, and the sequence between their germline boundaries is 3 bases long. In the germline V gene, CDR1 corresponds to ENHRY and CDR2 to SYGVKD. In this sample, this clonotype turned up a few times. The target of this receptor is not known. Base qualities are not at hand, and no much larger clone is one base apart. The specimen comprised peripheral blood mononuclear cells (PBMCs), sampled when the disease was refractory, from a patient treated with antithyroid drugs. The sequence is built from TRBV10-3 and TRBJ2-6; the D gene cannot be resolved reliably. The sequence came from a female donor with Graves disease. In nucleotide form, the sequence is TGTGCCATCAGTGAGTCTGACTCTGGGGCCAACGTCCTGACTTTC. Translation gives CAISESDSGANVLTF.